A single sample gave rise to the 18 T cell receptor beta chains below, sequenced in a study of cytomegalovirus exposure and HLA in healthy donors (dated by TCRdb to about 2017). Receptors were amplified or captured by the immunoSEQ multiplex PCR assay. For the multiplex PCR, a mixture combining 60 forward primers for TCR Vbeta segments and 13 reverse primers for TCR Jbeta segments was used. The table comes from immuneACCESS by way of TCRdb, which keeps in-frame sequences with V and J called. Part of the clones is missing from these tables; in studies checked, under half for an unresolved V gene and the rest for unknown reasons. Here the sample has 160,000 or so clones; about 82% occur a single time. The top ten clones comprise 7% of the sample. Sequenced material: PBMCs. Receptors originate from a woman between 25 and 40 years old in good health and CMV-seropositive.

The chain carries TRBV4-3 and TRBJ1-4; tentative D call: TRBD1 (6 bases). CDR1 and CDR2 (germline): LGHNA, YSLEER. The CDR3 has 17 residues. V was trimmed by 2 bases and J by 2 bases, leaving 15 bases between them. CDR3 loop: CASSQSPAGATNEKLFF. The CDR3 DNA is TGCGCCAGCAGCCAATCACCCGCAGGGGCCACTAATGAAAAACTGTTTTTT.

V is TRBV11-2 and J is TRBJ1-3; unclear D gene. V was shortened by 0 bases and J by 0 bases, with 9 bases between the two germline ends. The V gene's germline CDR1 is SGHAT and CDR2 FQNNGV. CDR3 length: 16 amino acids. The CDR3 is CASSLDLTVSGNTIYF. The CDR3 bases are TGTGCCAGCAGCTTAGATTTAACGGTCTCTGGAAACACCATATATTTT.

The chain employs TRBV6-5 and TRBJ1-1; TRBD1 matches at 9 bases. J gave up 4 bases and V 5 bases, and 2 bases lay outside the gene matches. The germline V gene has CDR1 MNHEY and CDR2 SVGAGI. The CDR3 consists of 13 residues. The CDR3 DNA reads as TGTGCCAGCAGTCAGACAGGGGGCACTGAAGCTTTCTTT. Translated, it gives CASSQTGGTEAFF.

V gene TRBV5-8 combines with J gene TRBJ1-2; 8 nucleotides match TRBD1. The CDR3 extends over 17 amino acids. Germline V gene data show CDR1 as SGHTS and CDR2 as YDEGEE. V lost 4 bases, J lost 2 bases, and 13 bases stayed unmatched. The CDR3: CASSHRTGRRDNYGYTF. Written as DNA, the CDR3 is TGTGCCAGCAGCCACCGGACAGGGAGACGGGACAACTATGGCTACACCTTC.

The chain combines TRBV7-2 with TRBJ2-3; perhaps TRBD2 as D (5 bases). Looked up from germline, CDR1 is SGHTA and CDR2 is FQGNSA. V was pared by 1 base and J by 4 bases, with 12 bases between. The CDR3 length is 15 residues. The CDR3 DNA is TGTGCCAGCAGCTTAGTTGCGGCGCGGGCAGATACGCAGTATTTT. Translating gives CASSLVAARADTQYF.

The chain has TRBV29-1 and TRBJ1-2; TRBD1 agrees at 10 bases. Trimming at V came to 3 bases and at J to 6 bases, leaving 4 bases not matched to a gene. Germline V CDR1 and CDR2: SQVTM, ANQGSEA. CDR3 length: 13 amino acids. CDR3 residues: CSVEADRGNGYTF. The CDR3 coding sequence is TGCAGCGTTGAGGCGGACAGGGGGAATGGCTACACCTTC.

V gene TRBV11-2 combines with J gene TRBJ2-5; possibly TRBD1 or TRBD2 for D (5 bases each). V shed 5 bases and J shed 7 bases, with 11 bases lying between them. Germline-derived CDR1 and CDR2 are SGHAT and FQNNGV. The CDR3 has 12 amino acids. CDR3 residues: CASSLGAGTQYF. CDR3 sequence (DNA): TGTGCCAGCAGCCTAGGGGCGGGGACCCAGTACTTC.

This clone was seen once. The CDR3 DNA follows: TGCGCCAGCAGCCAAGAAGCAATAAAGGGGGAAGATAGCACAGATACGCAGTATTTT. It specifies CASSQEAIKGEDSTDTQYF. The chain is built from TRBV4-3 and TRBJ2-3; tentatively, D is TRBD1 (6 bases). This CDR3 comprises 19 residues. Looked up from germline, CDR1 is LGHNA and CDR2 is YSLEER. The V gene lost 0 bases and the J gene lost 0 bases, with 19 bases spanning the gap.

The chain combines TRBV4-3 with TRBJ2-7; weak D call: TRBD1 (6 bases). The germline V and J ends were trimmed by 3 bases and 6 bases, with 15 bases remaining between them. This CDR3 is 14 amino acids long. Germline V lookup: CDR1 LGHNA, CDR2 YSLEER. The CDR3 reads CASSQKTQGGEQYF. The CDR3 DNA reads as TGCGCCAGCAGCCAGAAGACCCAAGGGGGCGAGCAGTACTTC.

A note on this clone: One junction end disagrees with the germline gene, perhaps due to a read error. The genes are TRBV7-9 and TRBJ1-5; tentative D call: TRBD1 (5 bases). From germline, CDR1 is SEHNR and CDR2 FQNEAQ (reference sequence). The CDR3 spans 17 residues. CDR3 region: CSSSLGQAGKLRQPQHF. DNA for the CDR3: TGTTCCAGCAGCTTAGGACAAGCTGGCAAATTGAGACAGCCCCAGCATTTT.

This clone was observed a single time. V and J are TRBV7-9 and TRBJ2-1; D not resolved. Between the trimmed V and J ends, which lost 5 bases and 10 bases, there was a span of 12 bases. The CDR3 sequence is 12 residues long. Germline CDR1 SEHNR, CDR2 FQNEAQ (reference sequence). The DNA for the CDR3 is TGTGCCAGCAGCGCATCGGTGTGGGAGCAGTTCTTC. This translates into CASSASVWEQFF. Looking up the rest from reference TRBV7-9 and TRBJ2-1 gives the full variable domain: DTGVSQNPRHKITKRGQNVTFRCDPISEHNRLYWYRQTLGQGPEFLTYFQNEAQLEKSRLLSDRFSAERPKGSFSTLEIQRTEQGDSAMYLCASSASVWEQFFGPGTRLTVL.

The rearrangement uses TRBV7-8 and TRBJ2-3; perhaps TRBD1 as D (6 bases). There are 15 residues in the CDR3. CDR1 is SGHVS, CDR2 FQNEAQ, per germline. Trimming took off 1 base at V and 3 bases at J, with 11 bases between the two ends. The DNA for the CDR3 is TGTGCCAGCAGCTTAGTTGCAGGGGTGACAGATACGCAGTATTTT. The encoded protein is CASSLVAGVTDTQYF.

This clone was seen a single time. The chain employs TRBV7-9 and TRBJ1-4; weak D call: TRBD1 (5 bases). The CDR3 totals 14 residues. CDR1 and CDR2 from the germline V gene are SEHNR and FQNEAQ (reference sequence). V was shortened by 6 bases and J by 5 bases, with 13 bases between the two germline ends. The CDR3 bases are TGTGCCAGCAGACAGACAGTAGGAAATGAAAAACTGTTTTTT. Translation: CASRQTVGNEKLFF.

The J gene is TRBJ2-3, the V gene TRBV4-3; TRBD2 matches at 9 bases. The germline V gene encodes CDR1 LGHNA and CDR2 YSLEER. The J segment lost 2 bases and the V segment lost 0 bases, leaving 9 bases of the junction unmatched. This CDR3 comprises 18 residues. The CDR3 region is CASSQDLPAGGYTDTQYF. CDR3 bases: TGCGCCAGCAGCCAAGATCTTCCAGCGGGGGGTTACACAGATACGCAGTATTTT.

This clone was picked up one time. This rearrangement joins TRBV10-3 to TRBJ1-3; no firm D call. V was shortened by 5 bases and J by 0 bases, with 8 bases between the two germline ends. Germline values: CDR1 ENHRY, CDR2 SYGVKD. This CDR3 region has 14 residues. Here the CDR3 DNA reads TGTGCCATCAGTCCGCGGGACTCTGGAAACACCATATATTTT. This gives the protein CAISPRDSGNTIYF.

V and J are TRBV4-2 and TRBJ2-1, with D perhaps matching TRBD1 (6 bases). The ends were cut back, 3 bases at V and 6 bases at J, with 21 bases in the middle. Germline CDR1 LGHNA, CDR2 YNFKEQ. CDR3 size: 17 residues. CDR3 region: CASSHISRGDFVNEQFF. CDR3 coding DNA: TGTGCCAGCAGCCACATAAGCAGGGGTGATTTCGTCAATGAGCAGTTCTTC.

The genes are TRBV19 and TRBJ2-7, with D hard to call. The CDR3 length is 14 residues. Trimming stripped 3 bases from V and 0 bases from J, with 9 bases between. The germline CDR1 and CDR2 sequences are LNHDA and SQIVND (reference sequence). CDR3 bases: TGTGCCAGTAGTATGGGCCTTCACTCCTACGAGCAGTACTTC. It encodes CASSMGLHSYEQYF.

The chain recombines TRBV4-1 with TRBJ1-1; D is perhaps TRBD1 (6 bases). Per the germline V gene, CDR1 is MGHRA and CDR2 is YSYEKL. The germline V and J ends were trimmed by 4 bases and 0 bases, with 18 bases remaining between them. CDR3 length equals 17 residues. The CDR3 bases are TGCGCCAGCAGCCTATACCAACAGGGAATGGTGAACACTGAAGCTTTCTTT. Translating it yields CASSLYQQGMVNTEAFF.